This TCR beta chain was found in a study of shared clonotypes between healthy human individuals. Study-wide findings and caveats: It was observed that approximately 5% of naive CD4 clonotypes were shared across several donors. Memory subsets generally showed lower estimated richness than naive subsets.

In regard to this clone: Its cognate antigen is unknown.

The V gene's germline CDR1 is MNHNS and CDR2 SASEGT. The V and J ends lost 2 bases and 0 bases respectively, with 1 base between them. The CDR3 is 12 residues long. Libraries were prepared by immunoSEQ multiplex PCR; TCRdb keeps only in-frame clonotypes and omits some of them. The repertoire holds about 1 million clones, 60% to 80% seen once, with around 1.4% in the top ten. The rearrangement uses TRBV6-1 and TRBJ1-2; D not resolved. Sequencing input: memory CD4+ T cells sorted from blood. This sample's subset: CD45RA-negative fraction. The sequence was collected from a young man in good health. The CDR3 loop is CASSETNYGYTF. The CDR3 DNA is TGTGCCAGCAGTGAAACTAACTATGGCTACACCTTC.